The 9 T cell receptor beta chains below were found in one sample sequenced in a study of T cell responses to AZD1222 COVID-19 vaccine. Using immunoSEQ multiplex PCR, the repertoire was profiled, and TCRdb retains in-frame clones only, with some absent. The data show 250,000 to 300,000 clones, approximately 94% seen once. Source: peripheral blood, taken 28 days after the second AZD1222 dose. These receptors were collected from an adult who received the AZD1222 COVID-19 vaccine.

V and J are TRBV5-1 and TRBJ2-7; D gene ambiguous. V was pared by 0 bases and J by 3 bases, with 7 bases between. The CDR3 has 13 residues. Germline CDR1 reads SGHRS; CDR2 reads YFSETQ. CDR3 coding DNA: TGCGCCAGCAGCTTGGCTGCGGACTACGAGCAGTACTTC. As protein: CASSLAADYEQYF.

V is TRBV28 and J is TRBJ1-2, with 9 bases matching TRBD1. Germline CDR1 is MDHEN and CDR2 is SYDVKM. The CDR3 has 14 residues. The J segment lost 4 bases and the V segment lost 8 bases, leaving 8 bases of the junction unmatched. The CDR3 DNA is TGTGCCAGCCAGTACAGGGGGCGAGCCTATGGCTACACCTTC. Its protein is CASQYRGRAYGYTF.

This chain links TRBV10-3 with TRBJ2-7, with D possibly being TRBD1 (6 bases). The V gene lost 7 bases and the J gene lost 7 bases, with 17 bases spanning the gap. The germline V gene encodes CDR1 ENHRY and CDR2 SYGVKD. CDR3 length: 13 residues. The CDR3 bases are TGTGCCATCAAAGGAGCAGGGGATGGAGAGCAGTACTTC. It codes for CAIKGAGDGEQYF.

The chain links TRBV5-1 to TRBJ2-1; 9 bases fit TRBD2. Germline lookup yields CDR1 SGHRS and CDR2 YFSETQ. This CDR3 spans 16 amino acids. V gave up 0 bases and J gave up 4 bases; unmatched junction bases: 5. The CDR3 here is CASSLVPAGGYNEQFF. As DNA, the CDR3 is TGCGCCAGCAGCTTGGTCCCAGCGGGGGGTTACAATGAGCAGTTCTTC. Full variable domain (remainder filled in from reference TRBV5-1 and TRBJ2-1): KAGVTQTPRYLIKTRGQQVTLSCSPISGHRSVSWYQQTPGQGLQFLFEYFSETQRNKGNFPGRFSGRQFSNSRSEMNVSTLELGDSALYLCASSLVPAGGYNEQFFGPGTRLTVL.

The J gene is TRBJ2-1, the V gene TRBV7-2, with 7 bases lining up with TRBD2. Germline CDR1 SGHTA, CDR2 FQGNSA. The CDR3 has 15 amino acids. V lost 1 base, J lost 7 bases, and 7 bases stayed unmatched. CDR3 bases: TGTGCCAGCAGCTTAGGAGCGGGATATGGGAATGAGCAGTTCTTC. Protein sequence: CASSLGAGYGNEQFF.

This clone was seen more than once but under ten times. Other DNA sequences in this sample translate to the same CDR3. This chain joins TRBV12-3 or TRBV12-4 and TRBJ2-5; no clear D. V was trimmed by 1 base and J by 4 bases, leaving 1 base between them. The CDR3 consists of 11 residues. Written as DNA, the CDR3 is TGTGCCAGCAGTTTAGGAGAGACCCAGTACTTC. Translating it yields CASSLGETQYF.

The gene calls are TRBV2 and TRBJ1-1, with 8 bases matching TRBD1. The germline gives CDR1 SNHLY, CDR2 FYNNEI. The CDR3 covers 15 residues. The V gene end was trimmed by 3 bases and the J gene end by 3 bases; junction bases not matched to a gene: 6. The CDR3 DNA is TGTGCCAGCAGTGAGACAGGGGCCGCCTACACTGAAGCTTTCTTT. Residues: CASSETGAAYTEAFF.

The chain recombines TRBV6-5 with TRBJ1-5, with D possibly being TRBD1 (5 bases). Trimming stripped 4 bases from V and 9 bases from J, with 16 bases between. CDR3 size: 14 residues. CDR1 is MNHEY and CDR2 is SVGAGI in the germline V gene. CDR3 sequence (DNA): TGTGCCAGCAGTTTCTCCGCAGGGTTTACGCCCCAGCATTTT. Its translation is CASSFSAGFTPQHF.

The rearrangement joins TRBV20-1 to TRBJ1-5, with D perhaps matching TRBD1 (6 bases). Germline CDR1 DFQATT, CDR2 SNEGSKA (reference sequence). Trimming took 3 bases from V and 2 from J, leaving 14 bases between them. This CDR3 contains 15 residues. The CDR3 loop reads CSASRAGEGNQPQHF. CDR3 nucleotide sequence: TGCAGTGCTAGTAGGGCAGGGGAAGGCAATCAGCCCCAGCATTTT.